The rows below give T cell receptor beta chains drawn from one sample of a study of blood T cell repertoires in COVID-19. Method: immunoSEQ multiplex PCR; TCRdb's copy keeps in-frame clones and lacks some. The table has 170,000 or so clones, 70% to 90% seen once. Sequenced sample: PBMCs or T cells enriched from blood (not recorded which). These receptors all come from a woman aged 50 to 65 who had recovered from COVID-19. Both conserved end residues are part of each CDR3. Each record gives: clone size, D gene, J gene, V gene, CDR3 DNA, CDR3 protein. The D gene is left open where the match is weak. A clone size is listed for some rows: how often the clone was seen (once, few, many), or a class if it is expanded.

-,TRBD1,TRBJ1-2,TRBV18,TGTGCCAGCTTCGACCAGGGGGGCTACGGCTACACCTTC,CASFDQGGYGYTF
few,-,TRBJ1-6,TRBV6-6,TGTGCCAGCAGTGCGCTCGGTTCTAATTCACCCCTCCACTTT,CASSALGSNSPLHF
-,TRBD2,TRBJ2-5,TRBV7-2,TGTGCCAGCAGCTTATCCGGACTAGATCAAGAGACCCAGTACTTC,CASSLSGLDQETQYF
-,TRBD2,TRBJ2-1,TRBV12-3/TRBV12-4,TGTGCCAGCAGTTGGGAGGGCAATGAGCAGTTCTTC,CASSWEGNEQFF
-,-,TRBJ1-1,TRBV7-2,TGTGCCAGCAATCGAAGGGTAGGCAGGGGGAACACTGAAGCTTTCTTT,CASNRRVGRGNTEAFF
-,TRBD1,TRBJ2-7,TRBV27,TGTGCCAGCAGGGGACAGGGGGCAACCCGGGACGAGCAGTACTTC,CASRGQGATRDEQYF
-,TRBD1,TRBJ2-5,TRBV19,TGTGCCAGTAGTATAGTGAGGGGGCTAGGAGAGACCCAGTACTTC,CASSIVRGLGETQYF
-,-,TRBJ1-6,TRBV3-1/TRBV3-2,TGTGCCAGCAGCCCTAGGACGGGAAGTTCACCCCTCCACTTT,CASSPRTGSSPLHF
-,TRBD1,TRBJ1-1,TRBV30,TGTGCCTGGAGGGCCGGACAGGGGAGGATAGGAGGTGAAGCTTTCTTT,CAWRAGQGRIGGEAFF
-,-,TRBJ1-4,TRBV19,TGTGCCAGTAGTGCCGATGACAGGATTAGAGAAAAACTGTTTTTT,CASSADDRIREKLFF
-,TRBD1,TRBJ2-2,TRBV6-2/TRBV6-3,TGTGCCAGCAGTCACAGGGGGCTGAGCACCGGGGAGCTGTTTTTT,CASSHRGLSTGELFF
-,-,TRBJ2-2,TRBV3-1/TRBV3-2,TGTGCCAGCAGCTTGCAACAGGGTGGGGGCAACGGGGAGCTGTTTTTT,CASSLQQGGGNGELFF
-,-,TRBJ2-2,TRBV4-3,TGCGCCAGCAGCTACGGAGGCGGGGCGAACACCGGGGAGCTGTTTTTT,CASSYGGGANTGELFF
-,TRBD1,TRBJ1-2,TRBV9,TGTGCCAGCAGCCCCTGGGACAGGGCTGGCTACACCTTC,CASSPWDRAGYTF
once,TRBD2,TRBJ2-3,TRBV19,TGTGCCAGTAGTACCCGACTAGCGGGGTTGGCAGATACGCAGTATTTT,CASSTRLAGLADTQYF
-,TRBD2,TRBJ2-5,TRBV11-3,TGTGCCAGCAGCTTAAGCGGGGGGGCCTGGGAGACCCAGTACTTC,CASSLSGGAWETQYF
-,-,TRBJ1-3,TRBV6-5,TGTGCCAGCAGTTACTCCCAGGGCTCTGGAAACACCATATATTTT,CASSYSQGSGNTIYF
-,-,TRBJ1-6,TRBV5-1,TGCGCCAGCAGCCTGGGAGGTTCACCCCTCCACTTT,CASSLGGSPLHF
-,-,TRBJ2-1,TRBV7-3,TGTGCCAGCAGCTCTCTAGCGCTGTCCTACAATGAGCAGTTCTTC,CASSSLALSYNEQFF
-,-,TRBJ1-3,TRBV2,TGTGCCAGCAGTGAAGCCCTTGGGGGGGGGTACGGAAACACCATATATTTT,CASSEALGGGYGNTIYF
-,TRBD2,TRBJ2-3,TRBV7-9,TGTGCCAGCAGTTTCCTAGCGGGGGGCGGAGATACGCAGTATTTT,CASSFLAGGGDTQYF
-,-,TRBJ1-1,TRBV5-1,TGCGCCAGCAGCTTAGCCTCGGAAGCTTTCTTT,CASSLASEAFF
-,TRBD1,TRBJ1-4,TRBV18,TGTGCCAGCTCACGTCAGGGGGGAGAAAAACTGTTTTTT,CASSRQGGEKLFF
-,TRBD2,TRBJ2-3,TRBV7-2,TGTGCCAGCAGCTTAGCAGTGGCGGGGGGCACAGATACGCAGTATTTT,CASSLAVAGGTDTQYF
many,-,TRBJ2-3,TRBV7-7,TGTGCTAGCAGCTTAGGAGGATTTAGCACAGATACGCAGTATTTT,CASSLGGFSTDTQYF